A selection of T cell receptor beta chains follows, all from one sample in a study of graft-versus-host responses after intestinal transplantation. TCRdb's copy holds only in-frame clones and misses some; the assay was immunoSEQ multiplex PCR. Of about 84,000 clones listed, more than 85% are singletons. Their antigens are not known. This specimen consisted of unstimulated CD4+ T cells sorted from spleen or lymph node cells, obtained before transplant. These receptors were obtained from a human donor who was the organ donor for an intestinal transplant. CDR3s include the opening cysteine and the closing phenylalanine or tryptophan. The order of the fields is V gene, D gene, clone size, J gene, CDR3 DNA, CDR3 protein. The D gene is left open where the match is weak. The size entry is marked missing in some rows and otherwise reads once, few, many or a size class.

TRBV7-3	TRBD1	.	TRBJ1-1	TGTGCCAGCAGCCGAGACAGGGGGATGAACACTGAAGCTTTCTTT	CASSRDRGMNTEAFF
TRBV19	.	.	TRBJ1-1	TGTGCCAGTAGTCTGGACTCATCCCTCGGGGGCACTGAAGCTTTCTTT	CASSLDSSLGGTEAFF
TRBV2	.	few	TRBJ1-2	TGTGCCAGCAGTGAGGGGCAGTACTATGGCTACACCTTC	CASSEGQYYGYTF
TRBV28	.	.	TRBJ1-3	TGTGCCAGCAGCCTTCTTACAATAACAGGAAACACCATATATTTT	CASSLLTITGNTIYF
TRBV27	TRBD2	.	TRBJ2-1	TGTGCCAGCGGATTCCTCACTAGCGGGAACTCCTACAATGAGCAGTTCTTC	CASGFLTSGNSYNEQFF
TRBV10-3	TRBD1	once	TRBJ2-7	TGTGCCATCAGTGACTCGTTCTCGGGACAGGGACCTTACGAGCAGTACTTC	CAISDSFSGQGPYEQYF
TRBV19	TRBD2	.	TRBJ2-3	TGTGCCAGTAGTATAGGTGGCGGGGGGAACACAGATACGCAGTATTTT	CASSIGGGGNTDTQYF
TRBV27	.	once	TRBJ1-5	TGTGCCAGCAGTTTGACAGACCATCAGCCCCAGCATTTT	CASSLTDHQPQHF
TRBV7-3	.	.	TRBJ2-7	TGTGCCAGCAGCTTAGGCGGAATCTACGAGCAGTACTTC	CASSLGGIYEQYF
TRBV30	.	.	TRBJ2-6	TGTGCCTGGAACCCAGGGTTATCTGGGGCCAACGTCCTGACTTTC	CAWNPGLSGANVLTF
TRBV6-6	TRBD2	.	TRBJ2-5	TGTGCCAGCAGTTACGGGACTAGCGGCCAAGAGACCCAGTACTTC	CASSYGTSGQETQYF
TRBV7-2	.	.	TRBJ2-3	TGTGCCAGCAGCTCCCGGGAGTATGGTACGCAGTATTTT	CASSSREYGTQYF
TRBV4-1	.	.	TRBJ1-2	TGCGCCAGCAGCCGATCGGGGGTCAACTATGGCTACACCTTC	CASSRSGVNYGYTF
TRBV5-8	.	.	TRBJ2-5	TGTGCCAGCAGCTTGGCCCCATCGGTTACCCAGTACTTC	CASSLAPSVTQYF
TRBV29-1	TRBD1	.	TRBJ1-4	TGCAGCGTTCATGGACAGGGGGCAACTAATGAAAAACTGTTTTTT	CSVHGQGATNEKLFF
TRBV7-2	.	.	TRBJ2-7	TGTGCCAGCAGCTTGGCCACAGGCGTCTCCTACGAGCAGTACTTC	CASSLATGVSYEQYF
TRBV5-1	TRBD1	.	TRBJ1-4	TGCGCCAGCAGCCGCGACAGGGTCAATGAAAAACTGTTTTTT	CASSRDRVNEKLFF
TRBV11-3	TRBD2	.	TRBJ2-1	TGTGCCAGCAGCTTGACTAGCGGGAGTTTCCATGAGCAGTTCTTC	CASSLTSGSFHEQFF
TRBV2	.	.	TRBJ2-2	TGTGCCAGCAATCGTCAGGGGAAGGTTGGCGGGGAGCTGTTTTTT	CASNRQGKVGGELFF
TRBV7-8	.	.	TRBJ2-3	TGTGCCAGCAGCTTTGGCAGCACAGATACGCAGTATTTT	CASSFGSTDTQYF
TRBV11-3	TRBD2	.	TRBJ2-1	TGTGCCAGCAGCCTGGGACTAGCGGGGGTCGATGAGCAGTTCTTC	CASSLGLAGVDEQFF
TRBV5-1	.	.	TRBJ2-1	TGCGCCAGCAGGCGGGACGGGGGGCATGAGCAGTTCTTC	CASRRDGGHEQFF
TRBV7-2	.	once	TRBJ1-1	TGTGCCAGCAGCCATGGGCGGGGAAAGACTGAAGCTTTCTTT	CASSHGRGKTEAFF
TRBV19	.	.	TRBJ1-1	TGTGCCAGTAGTATAGATCGTAGAGGGAGGGCTTTCTTT	CASSIDRRGRAFF
TRBV28	.	.	TRBJ1-1	TGTGCCAGCAGTTTACAGAACACTGAAGCTTTCTTT	CASSLQNTEAFF
TRBV30	.	.	TRBJ1-1	TGTGCCTGGAGTGGGGAGGGGACTGAAGCTTTCTTT	CAWSGEGTEAFF
TRBV5-4	.	.	TRBJ1-2	TGTGCCAGCAGCTCCGGGACAATGGGCTACACCTTC	CASSSGTMGYTF
TRBV6-5	TRBD1	.	TRBJ1-2	TGTGCCAGCACCCGACAGGGGGCGGCCTATGGCTACACCTTC	CASTRQGAAYGYTF
TRBV4-2	.	.	TRBJ1-6	TGTGCCAGCAGCCAAGACCACAGGGTAAAAGGTTCACCCCTCCACTTT	CASSQDHRVKGSPLHF
TRBV19	.	.	TRBJ1-5	TGTGCCAGTAGTATATACGGTCAGCCCCAGCATTTT	CASSIYGQPQHF
TRBV30	TRBD1	.	TRBJ2-2	TGTGCCTGGAGGGCAACCGGGACAGACTTCACCGGGGAGCTGTTTTTT	CAWRATGTDFTGELFF
TRBV11-1	TRBD2	.	TRBJ2-1	TGTGCCAGCAGCTTAATTCGGGCTAGCGGTTCGAATGAGCAGTTCTTC	CASSLIRASGSNEQFF
TRBV11-2	.	.	TRBJ1-1	TGTGCCAGCAGCTTTACAGGGAACACTGAAGCTTTCTTT	CASSFTGNTEAFF
TRBV12-5	.	.	TRBJ1-2	TGTGCTAGTGGCCACGCCCGGCAGGTCTATGGCTACACCTTC	CASGHARQVYGYTF
TRBV5-1	.	.	TRBJ1-4	TGCGCCAGCAGCTTGTGGTCTACAGAGAATGAAAAACTGTTTTTT	CASSLWSTENEKLFF
TRBV19	.	.	TRBJ2-7	TGTGCCAGTAGTATAAACCAGGTTGGGGAGCAGTACTTC	CASSINQVGEQYF
TRBV28	.	.	TRBJ1-2	TGTGCCAGCAGTCCCCCCTCTCCAGGGTATGGCTACACCTTC	CASSPPSPGYGYTF
TRBV19	TRBD1	.	TRBJ1-2	TGTGCCAGTAGTGCCCGGGACAGAAACTATGGCTACACCTTC	CASSARDRNYGYTF
TRBV19	TRBD1	.	TRBJ1-6	TGTGCCACTAAAGGAGGGGGCACCACCTATAATTCACCCCTCCACTTT	CATKGGGTTYNSPLHF
TRBV5-1	.	.	TRBJ1-2	TGCGCCAGCAGCCTGGGCGGGACCGGGCTAGTCTATGGCTACACCTTC	CASSLGGTGLVYGYTF
TRBV7-6	.	.	TRBJ2-7	TGTGCCAGCAGCTATAACTACGAGCAGTACTTC	CASSYNYEQYF